This T cell receptor beta chain derives from a study of blood T cells in healthy people across ages. For the second PCR, which ran for about 6 to 11 cycles, a sample-barcoded 5' primer and a J-beta primer mix were used. TCRdb analysed the 5' RACE reads with MiXCR anew, one entry per CDR3 protein. The table records almost 800,000 distinct CDR3 sequences, 58% of them present only once. Germline V gives CDR1 SNHLY, CDR2 FYNNEI. V lost 4 bases and J lost 9; bases outside the gene matches: 6. This CDR3 is built from 14 residues. Sequenced material: blood. This chain links TRBV2 with TRBJ2-1, with 10 bases aligning to TRBD1. The sequence derives from a man in his thirties or forties in good health. CDR3 loop: CASSGDRGAGEQFF. The CDR3 nucleotides read TGTGCCAGCAGTGGGGACAGGGGCGCCGGTGAGCAGTTCTTC.